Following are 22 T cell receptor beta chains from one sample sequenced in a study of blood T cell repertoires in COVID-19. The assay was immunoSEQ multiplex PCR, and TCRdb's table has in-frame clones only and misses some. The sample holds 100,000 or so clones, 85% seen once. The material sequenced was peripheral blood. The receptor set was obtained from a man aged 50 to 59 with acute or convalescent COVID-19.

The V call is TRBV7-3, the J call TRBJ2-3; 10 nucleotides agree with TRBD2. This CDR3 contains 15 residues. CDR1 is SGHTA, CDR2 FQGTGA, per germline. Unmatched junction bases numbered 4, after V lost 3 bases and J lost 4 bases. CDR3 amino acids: CASSLSSGSSDTQYF. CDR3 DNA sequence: TGTGCCAGCAGCTTGTCTAGCGGGAGTTCAGATACGCAGTATTTT.

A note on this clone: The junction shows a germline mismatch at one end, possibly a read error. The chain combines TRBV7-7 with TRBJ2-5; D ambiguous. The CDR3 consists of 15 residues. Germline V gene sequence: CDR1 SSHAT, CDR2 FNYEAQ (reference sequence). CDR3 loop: CASSLSLSQQETQYF. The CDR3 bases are TGTGCTAGCAGCTTGTCGCTCAGTCAACAAGAGACCCAGTACTTC.

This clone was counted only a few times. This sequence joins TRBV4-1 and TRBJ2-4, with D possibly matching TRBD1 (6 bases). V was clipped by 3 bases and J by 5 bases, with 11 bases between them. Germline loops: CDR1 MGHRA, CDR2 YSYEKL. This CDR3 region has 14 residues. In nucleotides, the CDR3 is TGCGCCAGCAGCCAGCAGACAGGAGAAAACATTCAGTACTTC. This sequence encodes CASSQQTGENIQYF.

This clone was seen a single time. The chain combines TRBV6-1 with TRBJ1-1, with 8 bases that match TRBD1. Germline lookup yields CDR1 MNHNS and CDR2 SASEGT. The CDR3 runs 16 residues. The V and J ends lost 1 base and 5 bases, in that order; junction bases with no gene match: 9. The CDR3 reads CASSEVAAGGGTEAFF. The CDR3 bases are TGTGCCAGCAGTGAAGTAGCGGCAGGGGGCGGGACTGAAGCTTTCTTT.

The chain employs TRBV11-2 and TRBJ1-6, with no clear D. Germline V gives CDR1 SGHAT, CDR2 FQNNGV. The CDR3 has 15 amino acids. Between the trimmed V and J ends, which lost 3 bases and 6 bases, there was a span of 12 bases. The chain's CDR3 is CASSLRDSFNSPLHF. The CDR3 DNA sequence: TGTGCCAGCAGCTTGAGGGATTCTTTTAATTCACCCCTCCACTTT.

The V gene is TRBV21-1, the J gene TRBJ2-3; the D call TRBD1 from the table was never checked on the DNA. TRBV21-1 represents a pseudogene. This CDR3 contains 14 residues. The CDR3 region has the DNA TGTGCCAGCACCTGGGACAAAAACACAGATACGCAGTATTTT. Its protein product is CASTWDKNTDTQYF.

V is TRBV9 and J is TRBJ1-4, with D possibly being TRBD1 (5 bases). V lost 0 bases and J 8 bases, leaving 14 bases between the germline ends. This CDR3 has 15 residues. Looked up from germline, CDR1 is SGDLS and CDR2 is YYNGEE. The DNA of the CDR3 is TGTGCCAGCAGCGTAGGCCCGGGGGAGGGCGAAAAACTGTTTTTT. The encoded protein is CASSVGPGEGEKLFF.

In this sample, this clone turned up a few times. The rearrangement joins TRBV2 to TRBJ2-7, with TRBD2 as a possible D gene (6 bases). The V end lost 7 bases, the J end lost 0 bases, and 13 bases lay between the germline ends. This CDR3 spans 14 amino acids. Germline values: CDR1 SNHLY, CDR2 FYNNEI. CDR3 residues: CASTGTPSSYEQYF. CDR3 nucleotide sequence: TGTGCCAGCACGGGGACTCCGAGCTCCTACGAGCAGTACTTC.

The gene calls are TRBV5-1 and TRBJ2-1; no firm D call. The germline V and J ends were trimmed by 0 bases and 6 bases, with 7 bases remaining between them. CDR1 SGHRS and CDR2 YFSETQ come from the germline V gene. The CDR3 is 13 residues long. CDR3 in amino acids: CASSLDVSNEQFF. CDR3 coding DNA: TGCGCCAGCAGCTTGGATGTCAGCAATGAGCAGTTCTTC.

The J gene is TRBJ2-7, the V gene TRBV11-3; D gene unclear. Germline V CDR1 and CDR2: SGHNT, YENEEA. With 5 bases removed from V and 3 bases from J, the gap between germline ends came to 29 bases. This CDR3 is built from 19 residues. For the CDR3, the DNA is TGTGCCAGCAGCCCACCACCCGCGGAACATACACTCCGGTTCTACGAGCAGTACTTC. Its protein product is CASSPPPAEHTLRFYEQYF.

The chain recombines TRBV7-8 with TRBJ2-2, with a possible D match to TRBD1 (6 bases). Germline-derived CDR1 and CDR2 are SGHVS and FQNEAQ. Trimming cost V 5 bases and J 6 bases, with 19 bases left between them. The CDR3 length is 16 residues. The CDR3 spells CASSAQGQGWSGELFF. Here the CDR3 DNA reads TGTGCCAGCAGCGCTCAGGGACAAGGATGGTCCGGGGAGCTGTTTTTT.

CDR3 loop: CASSQWAYEQYF. The CDR3 DNA reads TGTGCCAGCAGCCAATGGGCTTACGAGCAGTACTTC. The J gene is TRBJ2-7, the V gene TRBV14; no clear D gene. The CDR3 has 12 amino acids. The germline V and J ends were trimmed by 2 bases and 4 bases, with 6 bases remaining between them. CDR1 SGHDN and CDR2 FVKESK come from the germline V gene.

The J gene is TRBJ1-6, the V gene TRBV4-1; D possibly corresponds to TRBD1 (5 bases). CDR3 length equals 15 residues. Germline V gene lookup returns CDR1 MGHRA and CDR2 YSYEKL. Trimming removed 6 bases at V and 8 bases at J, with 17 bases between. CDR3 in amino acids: CASRRGTGPDSPLHF. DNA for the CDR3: TGCGCCAGCAGAAGGGGAACAGGACCGGATTCACCCCTCCACTTT.

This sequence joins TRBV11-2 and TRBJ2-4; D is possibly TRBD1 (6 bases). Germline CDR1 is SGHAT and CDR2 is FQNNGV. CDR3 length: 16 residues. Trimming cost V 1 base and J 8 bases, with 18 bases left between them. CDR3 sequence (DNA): TGTGCCAGCAGCTTAGTTCCGACAGGCATAGGGTACATTCAGTACTTC. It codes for CASSLVPTGIGYIQYF.

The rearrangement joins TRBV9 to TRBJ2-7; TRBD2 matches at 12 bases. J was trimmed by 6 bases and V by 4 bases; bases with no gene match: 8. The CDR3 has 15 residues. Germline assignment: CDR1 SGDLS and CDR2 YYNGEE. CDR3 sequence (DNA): TGTGCCAGCAGCCCTTGGACTAGCGGGACAAGCGAGCAGTACTTC. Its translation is CASSPWTSGTSEQYF. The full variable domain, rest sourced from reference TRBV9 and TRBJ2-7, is DSGVTQTPKHLITATGQRVTLRCSPRSGDLSVYWYQQSLDQGLQFLIQYYNGEERAKGNILERFSAQQFPDLHSELNLSSLELGDSALYFCASSPWTSGTSEQYFGPGTRLTVT.

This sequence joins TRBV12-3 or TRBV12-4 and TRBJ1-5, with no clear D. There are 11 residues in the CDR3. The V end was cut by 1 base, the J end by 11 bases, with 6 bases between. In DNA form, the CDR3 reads TGTGCCAGCAGTTTAGGGCAAGCCCAGCATTTT. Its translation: CASSLGQAQHF.

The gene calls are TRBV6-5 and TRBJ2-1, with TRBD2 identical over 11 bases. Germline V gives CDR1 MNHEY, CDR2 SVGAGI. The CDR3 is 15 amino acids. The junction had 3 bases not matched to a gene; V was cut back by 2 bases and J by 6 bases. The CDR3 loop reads CASSYASGGTNEQFF. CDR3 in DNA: TGTGCCAGCAGTTACGCTAGCGGGGGGACCAATGAGCAGTTCTTC.

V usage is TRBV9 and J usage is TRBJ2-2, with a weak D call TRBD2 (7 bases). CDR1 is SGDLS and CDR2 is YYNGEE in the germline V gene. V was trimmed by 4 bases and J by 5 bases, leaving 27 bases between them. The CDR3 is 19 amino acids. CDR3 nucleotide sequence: TGTGCCAGCAGCCTCGCCGCCTCGTGGGGGGGGGCGCGGACCGGGGAGCTGTTTTTT. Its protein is CASSLAASWGGARTGELFF.

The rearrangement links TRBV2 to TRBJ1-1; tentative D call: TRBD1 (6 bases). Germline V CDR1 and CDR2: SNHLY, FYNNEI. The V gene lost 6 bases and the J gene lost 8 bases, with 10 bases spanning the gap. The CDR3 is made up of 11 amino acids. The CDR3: CASSPGHEAFF. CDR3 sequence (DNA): TGTGCCAGCAGCCCGGGACACGAAGCTTTCTTT.

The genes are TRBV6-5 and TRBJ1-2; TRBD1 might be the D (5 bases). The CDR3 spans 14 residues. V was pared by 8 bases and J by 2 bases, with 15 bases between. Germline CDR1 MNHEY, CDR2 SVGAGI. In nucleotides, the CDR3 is TGTGCCAGCTTACCCGGGGGGGGGAACTATGGCTACACCTTC. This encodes CASLPGGGNYGYTF.

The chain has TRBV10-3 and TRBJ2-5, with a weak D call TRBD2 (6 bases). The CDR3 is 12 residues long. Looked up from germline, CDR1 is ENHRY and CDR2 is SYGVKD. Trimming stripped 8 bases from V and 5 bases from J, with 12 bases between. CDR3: CAIASDRETQYF. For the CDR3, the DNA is TGTGCCATCGCTAGCGATCGGGAGACCCAGTACTTC.

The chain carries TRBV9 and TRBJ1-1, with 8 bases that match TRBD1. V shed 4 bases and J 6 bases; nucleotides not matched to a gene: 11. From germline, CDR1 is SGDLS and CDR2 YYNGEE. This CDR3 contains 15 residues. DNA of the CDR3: TGTGCCAGCAGCCCTCGACAGGGGTTGGGTGCTGAAGCTTTCTTT. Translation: CASSPRQGLGAEAFF. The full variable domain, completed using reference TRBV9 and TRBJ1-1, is DSGVTQTPKHLITATGQRVTLRCSPRSGDLSVYWYQQSLDQGLQFLIQYYNGEERAKGNILERFSAQQFPDLHSELNLSSLELGDSALYFCASSPRQGLGAEAFFGQGTRLTVV.